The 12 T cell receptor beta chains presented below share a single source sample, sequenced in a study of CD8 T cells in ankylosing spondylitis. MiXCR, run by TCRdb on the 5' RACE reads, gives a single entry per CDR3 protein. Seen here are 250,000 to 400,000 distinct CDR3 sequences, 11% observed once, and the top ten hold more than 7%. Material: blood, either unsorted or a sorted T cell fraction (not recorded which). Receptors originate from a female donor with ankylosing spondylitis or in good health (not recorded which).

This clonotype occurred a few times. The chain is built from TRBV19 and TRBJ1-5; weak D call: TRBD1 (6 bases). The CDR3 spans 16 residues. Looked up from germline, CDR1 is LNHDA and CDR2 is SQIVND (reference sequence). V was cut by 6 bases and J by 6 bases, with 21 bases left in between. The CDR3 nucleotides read TGTGCCAGTAGGAGGGAACAGACAGGATTTGGTCAGCCCCAGCATTTT. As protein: CASRREQTGFGQPQHF.

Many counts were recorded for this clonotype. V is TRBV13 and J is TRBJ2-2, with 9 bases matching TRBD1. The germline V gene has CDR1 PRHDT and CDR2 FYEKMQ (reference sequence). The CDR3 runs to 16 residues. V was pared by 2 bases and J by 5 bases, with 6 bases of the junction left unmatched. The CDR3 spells CASSLQQGARTGELFF. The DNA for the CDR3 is TGTGCCAGCAGCTTACAACAGGGGGCGCGGACCGGGGAGCTGTTTTTT.

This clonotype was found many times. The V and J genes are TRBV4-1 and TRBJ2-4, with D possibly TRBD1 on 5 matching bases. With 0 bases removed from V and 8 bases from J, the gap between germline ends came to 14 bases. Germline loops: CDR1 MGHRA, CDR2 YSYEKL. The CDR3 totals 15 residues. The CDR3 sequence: CASSQDRNRRDIQYF. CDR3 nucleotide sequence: TGCGCCAGCAGCCAAGATCGGAACAGGAGAGACATTCAGTACTTC.

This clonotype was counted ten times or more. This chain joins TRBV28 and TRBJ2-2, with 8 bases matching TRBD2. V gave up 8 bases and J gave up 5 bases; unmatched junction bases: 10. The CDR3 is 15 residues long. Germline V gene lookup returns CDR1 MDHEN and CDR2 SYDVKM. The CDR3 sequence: CASGFLAGGTGELFF. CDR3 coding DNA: TGTGCCAGCGGGTTCCTTGCGGGAGGAACCGGGGAGCTGTTTTTT.

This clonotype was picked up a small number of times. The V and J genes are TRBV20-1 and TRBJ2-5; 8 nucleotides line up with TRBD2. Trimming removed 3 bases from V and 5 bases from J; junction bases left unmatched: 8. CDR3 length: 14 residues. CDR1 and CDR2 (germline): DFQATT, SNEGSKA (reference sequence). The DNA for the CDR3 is TGCAGTGCTAGGGGACTAGGGTTCGGGGAGACCCAGTACTTC. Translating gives CSARGLGFGETQYF.

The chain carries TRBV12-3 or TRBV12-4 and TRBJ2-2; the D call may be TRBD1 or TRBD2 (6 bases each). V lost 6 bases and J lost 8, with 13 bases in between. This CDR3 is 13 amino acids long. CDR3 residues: CASSPTGRGELFF. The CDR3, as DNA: TGTGCCAGCAGCCCCACAGGGAGGGGGGAGCTGTTTTTT.

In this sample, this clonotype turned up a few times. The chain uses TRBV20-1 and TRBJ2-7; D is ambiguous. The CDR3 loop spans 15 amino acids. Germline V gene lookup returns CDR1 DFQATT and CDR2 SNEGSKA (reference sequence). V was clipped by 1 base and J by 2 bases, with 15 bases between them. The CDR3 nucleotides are TGCAGTGCTAGAGGTTTAGAGGCTGGGCCCTACGAGCAGTACTTC. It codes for CSARGLEAGPYEQYF.

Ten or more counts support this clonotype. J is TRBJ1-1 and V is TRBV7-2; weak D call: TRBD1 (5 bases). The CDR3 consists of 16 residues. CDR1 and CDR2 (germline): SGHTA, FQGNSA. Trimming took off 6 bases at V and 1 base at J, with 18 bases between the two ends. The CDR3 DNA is TGTGCCAGCAGGTTGGATAGGGGCTCAGCGAACACTGAAGCTTTCTTT. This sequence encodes CASRLDRGSANTEAFF.

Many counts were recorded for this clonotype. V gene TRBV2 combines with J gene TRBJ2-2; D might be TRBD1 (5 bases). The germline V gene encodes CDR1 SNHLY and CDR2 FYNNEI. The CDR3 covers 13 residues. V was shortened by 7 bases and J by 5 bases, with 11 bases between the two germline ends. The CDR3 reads CASTDTPTGELFF. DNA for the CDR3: TGTGCCAGCACGGACACTCCGACCGGGGAGCTGTTTTTT.

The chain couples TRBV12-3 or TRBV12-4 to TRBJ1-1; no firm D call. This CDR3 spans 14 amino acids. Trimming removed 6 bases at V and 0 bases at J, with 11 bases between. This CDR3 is CASSTGSMNTEAFF. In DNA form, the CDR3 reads TGTGCCAGCAGCACGGGATCAATGAACACTGAAGCTTTCTTT.

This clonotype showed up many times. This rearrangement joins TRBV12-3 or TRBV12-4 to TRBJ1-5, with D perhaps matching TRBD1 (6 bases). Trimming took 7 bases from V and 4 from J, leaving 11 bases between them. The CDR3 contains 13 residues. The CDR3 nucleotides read TGTGCCAGCACCCCGACAGGAAATCAGCCCCAGCATTTT. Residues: CASTPTGNQPQHF.

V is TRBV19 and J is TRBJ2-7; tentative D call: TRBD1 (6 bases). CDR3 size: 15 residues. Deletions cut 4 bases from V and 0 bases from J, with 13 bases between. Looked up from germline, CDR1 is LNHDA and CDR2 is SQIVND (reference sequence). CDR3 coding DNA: TGTGCCAGTAGTACTAGGACAGAGCTCTCCTACGAGCAGTACTTC. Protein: CASSTRTELSYEQYF.